This passage covers 5 T cell receptor beta chains from one sample sequenced in a study of cytomegalovirus exposure and HLA in healthy donors. Primers for the PCR totalled 60 Vbeta and 13 Jbeta. TCRdb's copy holds only in-frame clones and misses some; the assay was immunoSEQ multiplex PCR. The sample yields more than 85,000 clones, 13% to 15% seen once. The specimen sequenced was PBMCs. Receptors originate from a female donor in good health and CMV-seronegative.

V gene TRBV2 combines with J gene TRBJ2-5, with 7 nucleotides matching TRBD1. This CDR3 has 18 amino acids. The germline CDR1 and CDR2 sequences are SNHLY and FYNNEI. J gave up 5 bases and V 7 bases, and 22 bases lay outside the gene matches. CDR3: CASTQRETRAGGRETQYF. CDR3 sequence (DNA): TGTGCCAGCACCCAAAGGGAAACTCGGGCAGGGGGACGCGAGACCCAGTACTTC.

This clone has a handful of counts. The J gene is TRBJ2-1, the V gene TRBV10-3, with TRBD2 matching 10 bases. Germline assignment: CDR1 ENHRY and CDR2 SYGVKD. Losses at the gene ends were 6 bases for V and 5 bases for J; bases not matched to a gene: 4. The CDR3 covers 14 residues. In DNA form, the CDR3 reads TGTGCCATCAGGAGGACTAGCGGCAACAATGAGCAGTTCTTC. It encodes CAIRRTSGNNEQFF.

The gene calls are TRBV5-5 and TRBJ1-3; D perhaps matches TRBD1 (6 bases). V dropped 5 bases and J dropped 2 bases, with 14 bases sitting between them. This CDR3 region has 15 residues. Germline CDR1 and CDR2: SGHKS and YYEKEE (reference sequence). CDR3 nucleotides: TGTGCCAGCAGTTCACGTCAGGGGACTGGAAACACCATATATTTT. Residues: CASSSRQGTGNTIYF. Full variable domain (missing parts from reference TRBV5-5 and TRBJ1-3): DAGVTQSPTHLIKTRGQQVTLRCSPISGHKSVSWYQQVLGQGPQFIFQYYEKEERGRGNFPDRFSARQFPNYSSELNVNALLLGDSALYLCASSSRQGTGNTIYFGEGSWLTVV.

This clone was counted a few times. The chain uses TRBV7-2 and TRBJ2-2; 7 bases are a match to TRBD2. Trimming cost V 2 bases and J 4 bases; bases outside gene matches: 13. The CDR3 runs 18 residues. Germline loops: CDR1 SGHTA, CDR2 FQGNSA. The CDR3 region is CASSLHALGLIGTGELFF. DNA of the CDR3: TGTGCCAGCAGCTTACACGCGCTGGGACTAATCGGCACCGGGGAGCTGTTTTTT.

This clone has only a few counts. The rearrangement links TRBV29-1 to TRBJ2-4, with no clear D. The CDR3 is 14 residues long. Germline CDR1 SQVTM, CDR2 ANQGSEA. The V and J ends lost 3 bases and 10 bases respectively, with 19 bases between them. CDR3 loop: CSVDIYGSPGIQYF. CDR3 coding DNA: TGCAGCGTTGATATATACGGGTCCCCGGGTATTCAGTACTTC. The variable domain in full, with the rest retrieved from reference TRBV29-1 and TRBJ2-4, is SAVISQKPSRDICQRGTSLTIQCQVDSQVTMMFWYRQQPGQSLTLIATANQGSEATYESGFVIDKFPISRPNLTFSTLTVSNMSPEDSSIYLCSVDIYGSPGIQYFGAGTRLSVL.